This T cell receptor (beta chain) was sequenced in a study of long-term antiretroviral therapy in people with HIV (dated by TCRdb to between 2021 and 2024). For the study in its entirety: The earliest samples were collected approximately a decade before the 2015 WHO recommendation for immediate ART, a period when ART was typically delayed until CD4 counts fell. No cross-contamination during QIAcube processing was shown when test extractions of a monoclonal T-cell line were performed alongside 33 polyclonal samples. A retrospective serial study tested whether ART initiation and durable HIV suppression were associated with changes in peripheral blood TRB repertoire composition and diversity. About 40% of the roughly 30 participants with HIV were female. The cohort contributed over 150 cryopreserved PBMC samples from 30 adults with confirmed HIV infection, collected serially over a mean of approximately six years (range 1-12).

Paper-wide results and their limitations: The samples were dated from about 2004 to 2017, and the ART regimens that were used may be less effective than current ART regimens. Because pre-ART samples had limited cell numbers, unsorted PBMC were profiled rather than sorted CD4+ and CD8+ T cells. Starting ART was linked to a significant rise in TRB diversity, yet even with long-term ART the diversity remained significantly lower than in transplant donor controls. Because PBMC availability was limited, only the TCR beta chain was sequenced, with no alpha chain pairing. Compared with controls, HIV repertoires had narrower CDR3 length ranges, and the network structure pointed to an antigen-experienced repertoire that shifted only slightly toward naive after ART. Expanded TRB clones identified before ART initiation dominated the repertoire across all time points, though the dominance fluctuated and decreased in many PLHIV after ART. Inferences about post-ART repertoire changes were limited because no data were available on ART adherence, viral resistance or therapy changes.

The immunoSEQ hsTCRB v3.0 assay was used at survey level resolution for TRB variable region sequencing. The target sequencing depth for TRB was roughly 35,000-55,000 T-cell genomes per sample. An Illumina MiSeq with a v3 150-cycle kit was used to sequence the pooled TRB libraries. In the paper's pipeline: Repertoire analysis was run in R within a reproducible Nextflow workflow that covered QC, data transformation and analysis. LymphoSeq2, an R package for AIRR-Seq data exploration, was used to implement custom analyses. A handful of samples that produced fewer than 5000 total TRB sequences were removed, so about 200 HIV repertoires were analyzed. Of the 188 retained HIV repertoires, about 60 were collected before and 120 to 130 after ART initiation. Repertoires were downsampled to 5000 TRB nucleotide sequences, and summary statistics were averaged over 100 downsampling iterations. The analysis kept only TRB sequences whose CDR3 regions were at least seven amino acids long. A Shannon entropy-derived clonality score and the Gini coefficient were used to measure diversity. In repertoire networks, the top 5000 CDR3 amino acid sequences were linked whenever an edit distance of one separated two sequences. For TRB CDR3 amino acid sequences, GLIPH2 was used to predict antigen specificity groups and MHC restriction. Known CMV, EBV, HIV or tissue antigen associations were flagged by matching CDR3 amino acid sequences against VDJdb and McPAS-TCR. Pre-ART, post-ART and control groups were compared with Wilcoxon signed-rank tests and Holm-Bonferroni correction. TCRdb carries this immuneACCESS record with in-frame sequences only. Its versions omit some clonotypes, under half of them owing to an unresolved V gene in the studies checked, with the rest unexplained. The DNA gave D and trimming, while V, J and clone size come from that table. This sample has 19,000 or so clones in its table, and 70% to 85% of those were observed once. The ten most abundant clones make up roughly 8% of the sample.

To be included, a participant needed at least one PBMC sample from before ART initiation plus at least two post-ART samples. All participants with HIV were treated in the United States of America. Before DNA extraction, cryopreserved samples containing roughly 0.85-11 million PBMC were thawed and washed. At the time of the earliest PBMC sample for each participant with HIV, ages ranged from about 23 to 60 years. Each participant contributed PBMC samples from 1-4 timepoints before ART initiation and 2-8 timepoints after ART initiation, with a median of 7 samples. Serial HIV viral load, CD4+ T-cell count, ART history and demographic data were obtained for every participant. Using a Qiagen kit on a QIAcube, genomic DNA was extracted from unsorted PBMC, with samples processed in batches of 12. Trimmed from V: 0 bases; trimmed from J: 7 bases; junction bases lacking a gene match: 2. Looking up the germline V gene yields CDR1 SGHTA and CDR2 FQGNSA. From the cysteine up to the phenylalanine, the CDR3 has a length of 14 residues. The retained sequence is limited to the CDR3, 42 bases, with the frame set at the first base.

Note on this clone: What antigen it recognizes has not been identified. No much larger clonotype is one base removed from it; base qualities were not supplied.

The chain links TRBV7-2 with TRBJ2-1, with 8 bases matching TRBD1. The source is a man aged 18 to 30 with HIV. The specimen comprised unsorted PBMCs, sampled 0.9 years after starting antiretroviral therapy. The DNA sequence reads TGTGCCAGCAGCTTAGCGGGACAGGTAAATGAGCAGTTCTTC. Translated, this gives CASSLAGQVNEQFF.